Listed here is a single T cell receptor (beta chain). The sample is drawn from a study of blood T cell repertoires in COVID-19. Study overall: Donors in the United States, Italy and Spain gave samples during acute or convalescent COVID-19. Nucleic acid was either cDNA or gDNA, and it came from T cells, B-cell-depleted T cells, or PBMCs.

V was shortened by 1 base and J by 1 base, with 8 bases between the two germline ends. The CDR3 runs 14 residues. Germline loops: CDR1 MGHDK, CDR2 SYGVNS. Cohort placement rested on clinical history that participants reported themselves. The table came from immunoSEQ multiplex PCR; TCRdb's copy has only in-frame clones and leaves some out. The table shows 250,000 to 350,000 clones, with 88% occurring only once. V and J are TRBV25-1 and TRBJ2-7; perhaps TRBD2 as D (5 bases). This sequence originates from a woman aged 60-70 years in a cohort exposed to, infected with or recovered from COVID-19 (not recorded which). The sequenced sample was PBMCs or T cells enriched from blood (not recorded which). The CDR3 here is CASSELSGSYEQYF. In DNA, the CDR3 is TGTGCCAGCAGTGAATTATCGGGGTCCTACGAGCAGTACTTC.